Each of the 21 T cell receptor beta chains below was sequenced from the same sample in a study of STAT3 mutations in large granular lymphocyte leukemia. General study results and limits: At least one immunodominant TCR beta clonotype appeared in every T-cell large granular lymphocyte leukemia patient.

Produced via immunoSEQ multiplex PCR; TCRdb's table is partial and in-frame only. The sample lists roughly 13,000 clones; about 88% were seen once. These receptors' antigens are unknown. The sample comprised peripheral blood mononuclear cells. These receptor sequences come from a man aged 35 to 55 with T-cell large granular lymphocyte leukemia. Some clones in this sample may be carry-over from other donors' samples.

The genes are TRBV6-5 and TRBJ1-4; 9 bases match TRBD1. There are 15 residues in the CDR3. Germline trimming cut 7 bases from V and 8 bases from J; bases unmatched to any gene: 11. Germline V gene sequence: CDR1 MNHEY, CDR2 SVGAGI. The CDR3 protein is CASTGMNRGREKLFF. CDR3 DNA: TGTGCCAGCACGGGGATGAACAGGGGGCGCGAAAAACTGTTTTTT.

The chain carries TRBV30 and TRBJ1-1; D ambiguous. V lost 2 bases and J 3 bases, leaving 10 bases between the germline ends. Germline V CDR1 and CDR2: GTSNPN, SVGIG (reference sequence). The CDR3 runs 13 residues. In nucleotides, the CDR3 is TGTGCCTGGAGTCCAAGTGCGGACACTGAAGCTTTCTTT. Its protein product is CAWSPSADTEAFF. The full variable domain, its missing parts supplied by reference TRBV30 and TRBJ1-1, is SQTIHQWPATLVQPVGSPLSLECTVEGTSNPNLYWYRQAAGRGLQLLFYSVGIGQISSEVPQNLSASRPQDRQFILSSKKLLLSDSGFYLCAWSPSADTEAFFGQGTRLTVV.

The chain couples TRBV5-1 to TRBJ2-7; 7 bases fit TRBD1. J was trimmed by 2 bases and V by 4 bases; bases with no gene match: 9. The CDR3 extends over 15 amino acids. Germline V gives CDR1 SGHRS, CDR2 YFSETQ. The CDR3 loop is CASSQGTASTYEQYF. CDR3 sequence (DNA): TGCGCCAGCAGCCAAGGGACAGCTAGTACCTACGAGCAGTACTTC.

The chain combines TRBV9 with TRBJ2-5; 12 bases align to TRBD2. The CDR3 is made up of 15 amino acids. The germline gives CDR1 SGDLS, CDR2 YYNGEE. V trimming: 3 bases; J trimming: 5 bases; junction bases outside the gene matches: 5. The CDR3 loop reads CASSALAGGTETQYF. In nucleotides, the CDR3 is TGTGCCAGCAGCGCCCTAGCGGGGGGGACGGAGACCCAGTACTTC.

This chain uses TRBV6-6 with TRBJ2-7, with D maybe TRBD1 (6 bases). Trimming took off 5 bases at V and 2 bases at J, with 10 bases between the two ends. The CDR3 covers 13 residues. CDR1 and CDR2 from the germline V gene are MNHNY and SVGAGI (reference sequence). The CDR3 reads CASSQGITYEQYF. CDR3 nucleotides: TGTGCCAGCAGTCAGGGGATTACCTACGAGCAGTACTTC.

J is TRBJ1-5 and V is TRBV5-8; 7 bases match TRBD1. Germline assignment: CDR1 SGHTS and CDR2 YDEGEE. The CDR3 covers 14 residues. V was pared by 2 bases and J by 4 bases, with 3 bases of the junction left unmatched. The CDR3 loop is CASSLVQGNQPQHF. The DNA of the CDR3 is TGTGCCAGCAGCTTAGTACAGGGGAATCAGCCCCAGCATTTT.

The count of this clone is one. The chain couples TRBV27 to TRBJ1-2, with TRBD1 as a possible D gene (6 bases). This CDR3 has 15 amino acids. CDR1 and CDR2 (germline): MNHEY, SMNVEV (reference sequence). The V gene lost 6 bases and the J gene lost 0 bases, with 14 bases spanning the gap. This chain's CDR3 is CASRAQGKANYGYTF. The CDR3 coding sequence is TGTGCCAGCAGGGCTCAGGGGAAAGCTAACTATGGCTACACCTTC.

V gene TRBV2 combines with J gene TRBJ1-1, with D unresolved. Germline assignment: CDR1 SNHLY and CDR2 FYNNEI. The length of the CDR3 is 13 residues. V was trimmed by 8 bases and J by 7 bases, leaving 17 bases between them. CDR3 sequence: CASVSTAQLEAFF. CDR3 coding DNA: TGTGCCAGCGTCTCCACGGCGCAACTTGAAGCTTTCTTT.

This chain joins TRBV27 and TRBJ1-4; D might be TRBD1 (5 bases). This CDR3 has 15 residues. The V end was cut by 6 bases, the J end by 10 bases, with 21 bases between. Germline V gives CDR1 MNHEY, CDR2 SMNVEV (reference sequence). The CDR3 DNA is TGTGCCAGCAGCCGCACCGGGACCCGCCGCGGAAAACTGTTTTTT. Its protein is CASSRTGTRRGKLFF.

The CDR3: CASSYQWQETQYF. CDR3 coding DNA: TGTGCCAGCAGTTACCAATGGCAGGAGACCCAGTACTTC. This chain uses TRBV6-5 with TRBJ2-5; D unresolved. This CDR3 has 13 residues. Trimming removed 2 bases at V and 5 bases at J, with 9 bases between. Germline V lookup: CDR1 MNHEY, CDR2 SVGAGI.

The V gene is TRBV19, the J gene TRBJ1-1, with TRBD1 matching 9 bases. Germline assignment: CDR1 LNHDA and CDR2 SQIVND (reference sequence). The CDR3 spans 15 residues. The ends lost 3 bases at V and 3 bases at J; junction bases unmatched: 5. Here the CDR3 DNA reads TGTGCCAGTAGTATGGGGACAGGGTTGCACACTGAAGCTTTCTTT. Protein: CASSMGTGLHTEAFF.

The chain combines TRBV7-9 with TRBJ1-5; a weak D match, TRBD1 (5 bases). Per the germline V gene, CDR1 is SEHNR and CDR2 is FQNEAQ (reference sequence). V lost 3 bases, J lost 8 bases, and 14 bases lay in between. The length of the CDR3 is 14 residues. CDR3 loop: CASSFEGTSEPQHF. For the CDR3, the DNA is TGTGCCAGCAGCTTTGAAGGGACCTCGGAGCCCCAGCATTTT.

The J gene is TRBJ1-6, the V gene TRBV30; TRBD1 might be the D (6 bases). V was shortened by 0 bases and J by 9 bases, with 15 bases between the two germline ends. CDR1 and CDR2 (germline): GTSNPN, SVGIG (reference sequence). The CDR3 is made up of 15 amino acids. CDR3 amino acids: CAWSVQGPGISPLHF. Here the CDR3 DNA reads TGTGCCTGGAGTGTTCAGGGGCCCGGGATTTCACCCCTCCACTTT. Filled out from reference TRBV30 and TRBJ1-6, the complete variable domain reads SQTIHQWPATLVQPVGSPLSLECTVEGTSNPNLYWYRQAAGRGLQLLFYSVGIGQISSEVPQNLSASRPQDRQFILSSKKLLLSDSGFYLCAWSVQGPGISPLHFGNGTRLTVT.

V is TRBV5-4 and J is TRBJ2-7, with 10 bases aligning to TRBD2. Germline V gene lookup returns CDR1 SGHNT and CDR2 YYREEE (reference sequence). This CDR3 comprises 17 residues. V was pared by 3 bases and J by 4 bases, with 13 bases of the junction left unmatched. The CDR3 reads CASSSALGTSVTYEQYF. In DNA form, the CDR3 reads TGTGCCAGCAGCTCCGCCCTAGGGACTAGCGTTACTTACGAGCAGTACTTC.

V is TRBV28 and J is TRBJ1-1; 7 nucleotides align to TRBD1. Germline V gene sequence: CDR1 MDHEN, CDR2 SYDVKM. CDR3 length: 15 residues. Unmatched junction bases numbered 6, after V lost 4 bases and J lost 1 base. Here the CDR3 reads CASSSSGTANTEAFF. The CDR3 DNA is TGTGCCAGCAGTTCGTCCGGGACAGCGAACACTGAAGCTTTCTTT.

The chain combines TRBV4-3 with TRBJ2-1; the D is unclear. The germline CDR1 and CDR2 sequences are LGHNA and YSLEER. V was trimmed by 0 bases and J by 0 bases, leaving 12 bases between them. This CDR3 comprises 17 residues. The chain's CDR3 is CASSQEIELNSYNEQFF. As DNA, the CDR3 is TGCGCCAGCAGCCAAGAAATCGAATTGAACTCCTACAATGAGCAGTTCTTC.

This sequence joins TRBV5-1 and TRBJ1-1; D not certain. The germline CDR1 and CDR2 sequences are SGHRS and YFSETQ. The CDR3 sequence is 17 residues long. V dropped 6 bases and J dropped 5 bases, with 26 bases sitting between them. CDR3 nucleotide sequence: TGCGCCAGCATGCCTCTAACTTGGGAACCCGCCGGTACTGAAGCTTTCTTT. This gives the protein CASMPLTWEPAGTEAFF.

The chain combines TRBV2 with TRBJ2-7; either TRBD1 or TRBD2 may supply D (6 bases each). The CDR3 is 14 amino acids. With 6 bases removed from V and 1 base from J, the gap between germline ends came to 13 bases. Germline V gene sequence: CDR1 SNHLY, CDR2 FYNNEI. In nucleotides, the CDR3 is TGTGCCAGCAGGGCGGGACAATTATCCTACGAGCAGTACTTC. It is translated as CASRAGQLSYEQYF.

The genes are TRBV13 and TRBJ1-5; D remains ambiguous. Germline lookup yields CDR1 PRHDT and CDR2 FYEKMQ (reference sequence). V dropped 5 bases and J dropped 1 base, with 9 bases sitting between them. This CDR3 has 14 amino acids. The DNA of the CDR3 is TGTGCCAGCAGCCAACTCGGAAGCAATCAGCCCCAGCATTTT. Translating gives CASSQLGSNQPQHF.

V usage is TRBV7-8 and J usage is TRBJ1-2; unclear D gene. This CDR3 has 14 residues. V lost 2 bases and J 1 base, leaving 8 bases between the germline ends. The V gene's germline CDR1 is SGHVS and CDR2 FQNEAQ. Here the CDR3 DNA reads TGTGCCAGCAGCTTAACGGAGAGTAACTATGGCTACACCTTC. Protein product: CASSLTESNYGYTF.

The V gene is TRBV4-1, the J gene TRBJ1-6; D is uncertain. The V gene lost 1 base and the J gene lost 7 bases, with 8 bases spanning the gap. The CDR3 consists of 14 residues. Germline CDR1 and CDR2: MGHRA and YSYEKL. The chain's CDR3 is CASSQGNRNSPLHF. CDR3 bases: TGCGCCAGCAGCCAAGGGAATCGGAATTCACCCCTCCACTTT.